This T cell receptor beta chain was observed in a study of CDR3 diversity in severe acne. TCRdb redid the calling of the PCR reads with MiXCR, one entry per CDR3 protein. The table includes approximately 90,000 distinct CDR3 sequences, 45% to 55% detected once. In germline, CDR1 is SGHDN, CDR2 FVKESK. The CDR3 covers 16 residues. The V call is TRBV14, the J call TRBJ2-7; TRBD2 aligns across 14 bases. Gene TRBJ2-1 matches the end of the DNA better, so the J call may be wrong. This receptor was taken from a male donor in good health, serving as a control. The sequenced material came from blood. DNA of the CDR3: TGTGCCAGCAGCCAAGTCGGCGGGACTAGCGGGAGCGAGCAGTTCTTC. The encoded protein is CASSQVGGTSGSEQFF.